Listed below are T cell receptor beta chains from one sample, sequenced in a study of CXCR3-negative and CXCR3-positive naive CD8 T cells. From its re-call of the 5' RACE reads, TCRdb lists each CDR3 protein once, without DNA. This sample's table has roughly 130,000 distinct CDR3 sequences. Input material: naive CXCR3+ CD8+ T cells from blood. These receptors originate from a human donor in good health. Some clones in this sample may be carry-over from other donors' samples. The CDR3 runs from the conserved cysteine through the conserved F or W.

>TRBJ2-7|TRBV7-9
CASGTSASYEQYF
>TRBJ2-1|TRBV3-1
CASSQDRGSYNEQFF
>TRBJ1-5|TRBV28
CASSLMLDALSNQPQHF
>TRBJ1-1|TRBV29-1
CSVVVEEDRAPLF
>TRBJ2-1|TRBV10-3
CAISESGTGSNEQFF
>TRBJ2-1|TRBV19
CASSITGDNEQFF
>TRBJ2-1|TRBV5-6
CASSLRVFEQFF
>TRBJ2-2|TRBV5-4
CASSPGLADGELFF
>TRBJ2-2|TRBV5-1
CASSGDSFPGELFF
>TRBJ1-6|TRBV30
CAWSDSTEDSPLHF
>TRBJ1-1|TRBV30
CAWTGDLNTEAFF
>TRBJ2-1|TRBV7-9
CASSPRVSSYNEQFF
>TRBJ1-1|TRBV25-1
CASSEYGGTGTEAFF
>TRBJ2-7|TRBV29-1
CSVQGHDYYEQYF
>TRBJ1-1|TRBV29-1
CSVLDRNTEAFF
>TRBJ2-1|TRBV6-5
CASSYGSSGGNEQFF
>TRBJ1-1|TRBV9
CASSSDSGTGTEAFF
>TRBJ2-7|TRBV29-1
CSVGNSGGYEQYF
>TRBJ2-7|TRBV4-1
CASSQVLAGGEEQYF
>TRBJ2-7|TRBV6-2/TRBV6-3
CASSTFRKKGEQYF
>TRBJ2-1|TRBV18
CASSPGTGMSSYNEQFF
>TRBJ2-1|TRBV4-3
CASSQDPTGLNEQFF
>TRBJ2-7|TRBV7-8
CASSDRISYEQYF
>TRBJ2-7|TRBV5-4
CASSFAGTGDEQYF
>TRBJ1-2|TRBV7-8
CASSIPGQRPNGYTF
>TRBJ2-7|TRBV11-3
CASSLVSGGTSGCEQYF